This is a list of T cell receptor beta chains from one sample in a study of immunodeficiency. TCRdb's copy holds only in-frame clones and misses some; the assay was immunoSEQ multiplex PCR. The table shows around 3,500 clones, with about 91% occurring only once. The specimen sequenced was CD8+ T cells from blood. These receptors all come from a human donor in good health. Each CDR3 is given with its conserved first and last residue. A D gene is named only where the DNA matches it firmly. Size tells how often a clone was seen (once, few, many) or the class of an expanded clone, and some rows leave it out.

d_call j_call clone_size v_call cdr3_nt cdr3_aa
TRBD1 TRBJ1-4 NA TRBV9 TGTGCCAGCAGCCATACAGGGGGAGATAATGAAAAACTGTTTTTT CASSHTGGDNEKLFF
NA TRBJ1-1 NA TRBV7-3 TGTGCCAGCAGCCCCGGCCCGGGGGACCCTACTGAAGCTTTCTTT CASSPGPGDPTEAFF
TRBD1 TRBJ1-4 NA TRBV24-1 TGTGCCACCAGAAGGACAGGGGATGAAAAACTGTTTTTT CATRRTGDEKLFF
TRBD2 TRBJ2-1 NA TRBV29-1 TGCAGCGTTAAACTAGCGGGGTTATACAATGAGCAGTTCTTC CSVKLAGLYNEQFF
TRBD1 TRBJ2-7 few TRBV19 TGTGCCAGTAGTTCGACAGGGGCTCCCTACGAGCAGTACTTC CASSSTGAPYEQYF
TRBD2 TRBJ2-4 few TRBV9 TGTGCCAGCAGCGTAGGGAGCGGGGGACTGGACATTCAGTACTTC CASSVGSGGLDIQYF
NA TRBJ2-1 NA TRBV6-6 TGTGCCAGCAGCCGCCCTTACAATGAGCAGTTCTTC CASSRPYNEQFF
NA TRBJ2-7 NA TRBV3-1/TRBV3-2 TGTGCCAGCAGCCAATACCTGGAGCAGTACTTC CASSQYLEQYF
TRBD2 TRBJ2-1 NA TRBV3-1/TRBV3-2 TGTGCCAGCAGCCAAGATTTGGGCGTCGGGCTAGCGGGTTTTACGGAGGATGAGCAGTTCTTC CASSQDLGVGLAGFTEDEQFF
NA TRBJ2-7 NA TRBV4-1 TGCGCCAGCAGCCAGGGTCCTTCCTACGAGCAGTACTTC CASSQGPSYEQYF
NA TRBJ1-5 NA TRBV27 TGTGCCAGCAGTTTATGGGGCAATCAGCCCCAGCATTTT CASSLWGNQPQHF
TRBD1 TRBJ1-1 NA TRBV7-9 TGTGCCAGCAGCTGGATCCGGGACAGACCCGAAGCTTTCTTT CASSWIRDRPEAFF
NA TRBJ2-7 NA TRBV6-5 TGTGCCAGCAGTTACTCGCCGACAGGTTCCTACGAGCAGTACTTC CASSYSPTGSYEQYF
NA TRBJ2-7 NA TRBV6-1 TGTGCCAGCAGTGAAGAACCCTACGAGCAGTACTTC CASSEEPYEQYF
NA TRBJ2-1 NA TRBV6-5 TGTGCCAGCAGTTACTCAGGGGACTACAATGAGCAGTTCTTC CASSYSGDYNEQFF
NA TRBJ2-7 NA TRBV2 TGTGCCAGCAGTGACGTGCGCAGGGGCTACGAGCAGTACTTC CASSDVRRGYEQYF
NA TRBJ2-3 few TRBV29-1 TGCAGCGTACTCGGCACAGATACGCAGTATTTT CSVLGTDTQYF
NA TRBJ1-6 NA TRBV28 TGTGCCAGCAGCCCTAAGAATTCACCCCTCCACTTT CASSPKNSPLHF
NA TRBJ2-7 NA TRBV2 TGTGCCAGCGCTACTCCAGCGGCCCCCTACGAGCAGTACTTC CASATPAAPYEQYF
NA TRBJ1-2 NA TRBV28 TGTGCCAGCAGGGAATCTTCTGAATACGCTAACTATGGCTACACCTTC CASRESSEYANYGYTF
NA TRBJ2-1 NA TRBV4-1 TGCGCCAGCAGCCACCGGGACTCGCTTAATGAGCAGTTCTTC CASSHRDSLNEQFF
NA TRBJ1-4 NA TRBV19 TGTGCCAGTACCGGATATGGCAGGGATAATGAAAAACTGTTTTTT CASTGYGRDNEKLFF